Many counts were recorded for the clone carrying this T cell receptor (beta chain). The antigen remains undetermined. This specimen belongs to a study of tumor and adjacent non-tumor tissue in lung cancer. Study-level background: Patients comprised about a dozen adenocarcinoma, 2 squamous cell carcinoma and 1 small cell lung cancer. Samples averaged roughly 4.4 million productive TCRbeta reads each.

The germline V gene encodes CDR1 GTSNPN and CDR2 SVGIG (reference sequence). The CDR3 contains 11 residues. The germline V and J ends were trimmed by 0 bases and 5 bases, with 4 bases remaining between them. The template was RNA from unsorted bulk tissue. Overall study findings and caveats: Top 100 clones took a larger repertoire share in normal lung.

A modified ARM-PCR protocol with three rounds of nested PCR amplified TCRbeta. TCRdb re-called the multiplex PCR reads with MiXCR, one entry per CDR3 protein. The repertoire consists of approximately 120,000 distinct CDR3 sequences, with approximately 71% occurring once and the leading ten covering approximately 35%. The sequencing input was lung tumor tissue. The chain uses TRBV30 and TRBJ2-5; D not certain. The receptor was isolated from a woman aged 60-75 years with non-small cell lung cancer. The CDR3 coding sequence is TGTGCCTGGAGTGTACGGGAGACCCAGTACTTC. Amino acid sequence: CAWSVRETQYF.